Listed here are 26 T cell receptor beta chains from one sample, sequenced in a study of T cells in Graves' hyperthyroidism and ophthalmopathy. From RNA transcripts, TCR beta CDR3 regions were amplified. Primed by the HTBI set, a first-round RT-PCR was run on the TCR CDR3. One entry per CDR3 protein, called by TCRdb with MiXCR from the multiplex PCR reads. The table has a few hundred thousand distinct CDR3 sequences, about 15% seen once; the top ten hold less than 9.5%. Material: blood. The receptors were sampled from a woman aged 30 to 39 with Graves' hyperthyroidism.

The chain links TRBV27 to TRBJ1-4; D remains unclear. Germline V gene data show CDR1 as MNHEY and CDR2 as SMNVEV (reference sequence). V was pared by 0 bases and J by 7 bases, with 6 bases between. The CDR3 runs 13 residues. The CDR3 nucleotides are TGTGCCAGCAGTTTATCGTCGGGTGAAAAACTGTTTTTT. It specifies CASSLSSGEKLFF.

There are many counts of this clonotype. This chain connects TRBV20-1 to TRBJ2-5; 14 nucleotides match TRBD2. Trimming removed 5 bases from V and 1 base from J; junction bases left unmatched: 3. CDR1 and CDR2 (germline): DFQATT, SNEGSKA (reference sequence). This CDR3 spans 15 amino acids. The CDR3 nucleotides are TGCAGTGCTGGGGGACTAGCGGGAGTCCAAGAGACCCAGTACTTC. As protein: CSAGGLAGVQETQYF.

There are many counts of this clonotype. This chain joins TRBV3-1 and TRBJ2-2; the D gene is possibly TRBD2 (5 bases). V lost 1 base, J lost 3 bases, and 6 bases lay in between. The CDR3 runs 14 residues. Germline assignment: CDR1 LGHDT and CDR2 YNNKEL (reference sequence). DNA for the CDR3: TGTGCCAGCAGCCAAGGGACTCACACCGGGGAGCTGTTTTTT. It encodes CASSQGTHTGELFF.

V usage is TRBV10-2 and J usage is TRBJ1-4; a weak D match, TRBD1 (5 bases). Germline loops: CDR1 WSHSY, CDR2 SAAADI. Trimming removed 8 bases at V and 7 bases at J, with 14 bases between. CDR3 length: 13 residues. CDR3 nucleotide sequence: TGCGCCAGCGGTACGGGGCACGGTGAAAAACTGTTTTTT. Protein sequence: CASGTGHGEKLFF.

Ten or more counts support this clonotype. The chain joins TRBV12-3 or TRBV12-4 to TRBJ2-3; TRBD2 matches 8 bases. This CDR3 comprises 17 residues. Unmatched junction bases numbered 8, after V lost 2 bases and J lost 1 base. CDR3 in amino acids: CASSLNGRGYGTDTQYF. For the CDR3, the DNA is TGTGCCAGCAGTTTAAACGGGAGGGGTTACGGCACAGATACGCAGTATTTT.

The rearrangement joins TRBV3-1 to TRBJ2-7; 7 nucleotides match TRBD2. V shed 0 bases and J 5 bases; nucleotides not matched to a gene: 7. The CDR3 length is 15 residues. Per germline, CDR1 LGHDT and CDR2 YNNKEL (reference sequence). The CDR3 sequence: CASSQDLLAAHEQYF. As DNA, the CDR3 is TGTGCCAGCAGCCAAGATTTGCTAGCGGCCCACGAGCAGTACTTC.

This sequence joins TRBV29-1 and TRBJ1-3; 8 nucleotides match TRBD1. The CDR3 has 14 amino acids. The germline CDR1 and CDR2 sequences are SQVTM and ANQGSEA. The trim removed 7 bases at V and 3 bases at J, leaving 8 bases unmatched. Here the CDR3 DNA reads TGCAGCGGACGGACAGGGACACATGGAAACACCATATATTTT. This codes for CSGRTGTHGNTIYF.

The chain employs TRBV5-1 and TRBJ2-7, with 7 bases aligning to TRBD2. The CDR3 has 15 amino acids. The trim removed 3 bases at V and 2 bases at J, leaving 8 bases unmatched. The germline gives CDR1 SGHRS, CDR2 YFSETQ. CDR3 DNA sequence: TGCGCCAGCAGCTCGAGTCCCCGGGAGGCCTACGAGCAGTACTTC. As protein: CASSSSPREAYEQYF.

This clonotype has ten or more counts. The chain combines TRBV7-2 with TRBJ2-7; the match to TRBD2 covers 9 bases. The germline V gene has CDR1 SGHTA and CDR2 FQGNSA. V shed 6 bases, J shed 0 bases, and the junction held 9 bases outside the gene matches. The CDR3 extends over 16 amino acids. The CDR3 nucleotides read TGTGCCAGCAGTTTCCCTTTAGCGGGAGACTCCTACGAGCAGTACTTC. This translates into CASSFPLAGDSYEQYF.

This clonotype has more than one count but fewer than ten. The chain recombines TRBV6-1 with TRBJ1-3; D uncertain. The CDR3 has 13 residues. Germline V gene data show CDR1 as MNHNS and CDR2 as SASEGT. V was pared by 6 bases and J by 0 bases, with 6 bases between. The CDR3 coding sequence is TGTGCCAGCAGAAAGGACTCTGGAAACACCATATATTTT. Translating it yields CASRKDSGNTIYF.

This clonotype has at least ten counts. The chain links TRBV7-2 to TRBJ2-1, with TRBD2 as a possible D gene (6 bases). The germline gives CDR1 SGHTA, CDR2 FQGNSA. V dropped 3 bases and J dropped 4 bases, with 16 bases sitting between them. The CDR3 extends over 16 amino acids. CDR3 in DNA: TGTGCCAGCAGCTTCCCGGGACTTGGGGTATACAATGAGCAGTTCTTC. It is translated as CASSFPGLGVYNEQFF.

Ten or more counts support this clonotype. This chain links TRBV3-1 with TRBJ2-7; unclear D gene. CDR1 is LGHDT and CDR2 is YNNKEL in the germline V gene (reference sequence). V lost 1 base and J lost 5, with 9 bases in between. The length of the CDR3 is 13 residues. The CDR3 loop reads CASSQVLSNEQYF. The CDR3 nucleotides are TGTGCCAGCAGCCAAGTACTATCGAACGAGCAGTACTTC.

The chain recombines TRBV19 with TRBJ1-1; no reliable D call. V dropped 8 bases and J dropped 3 bases, with 13 bases sitting between them. The CDR3 is 13 residues long. Per germline, CDR1 LNHDA and CDR2 SQIVND (reference sequence). CDR3 DNA: TGTGCCAGTGCCAGTACTATAGACACTGAAGCTTTCTTT. Residues: CASASTIDTEAFF. Filled out from reference TRBV19 and TRBJ1-1, the complete variable domain reads DGGITQSPKYLFRKEGQNVTLSCEQNLNHDAMYWYRQDPGQGLRLIYYSQIVNDFQKGDIAEGYSVSREKKESFPLTVTSAQKNPTAFYLCASASTIDTEAFFGQGTRLTVV.

V usage is TRBV9 and J usage is TRBJ2-1, with unresolved D. The V gene lost 0 bases and the J gene lost 0 bases, with 7 bases spanning the gap. Germline CDR1 and CDR2: SGDLS and YYNGEE. CDR3 length: 15 amino acids. The CDR3 DNA follows: TGTGCCAGCAGCGTAGTGGGTGACTCCTACAATGAGCAGTTCTTC. Protein product: CASSVVGDSYNEQFF.

This chain joins TRBV18 and TRBJ2-1, with D perhaps being TRBD1 or TRBD2 (5 bases each). Germline V CDR1 and CDR2: KGHSH, LQKENI. Deletions cut 4 bases from V and 7 bases from J, with 14 bases between. CDR3 length: 14 residues. The CDR3 is CASSLGAAGNEQFF. DNA for the CDR3: TGTGCCAGCTCACTCGGGGCAGCAGGGAATGAGCAGTTCTTC.

In this sample, this clonotype turned up many times. This chain joins TRBV3-1 and TRBJ2-1; 7 nucleotides agree with TRBD2. The J segment lost 1 base and the V segment lost 5 bases, leaving 5 bases of the junction unmatched. The CDR3 runs 15 residues. Germline V CDR1 and CDR2: LGHDT, YNNKEL (reference sequence). CDR3 sequence reads: CASSEAGRSYNEQFF. The CDR3, as DNA: TGTGCCAGCAGCGAAGCGGGACGATCCTACAATGAGCAGTTCTTC.

This clonotype was observed at least ten times. This chain links TRBV7-2 with TRBJ2-7; 7 bases line up with TRBD2. Looked up from germline, CDR1 is SGHTA and CDR2 is FQGNSA. V lost 5 bases, J lost 6 bases, and 13 bases stayed unmatched. This CDR3 is 15 amino acids long. As DNA, the CDR3 is TGTGCCAGCAGCCCCTGGCGGGAGTCACAACGCGAGCAGTACTTC. This codes for CASSPWRESQREQYF.

V and J are TRBV4-1 and TRBJ2-3, with TRBD2 matching 10 bases. The CDR3 spans 20 residues. The junction had 14 bases not matched to a gene; V was cut back by 0 bases and J by 2 bases. Per germline, CDR1 MGHRA and CDR2 YSYEKL. As DNA, the CDR3 is TGCGCCAGCAGCCAAGATCCAGGCGGTGTACTAGCGGGGTTCACAGATACGCAGTATTTT. Protein product: CASSQDPGGVLAGFTDTQYF.

This clonotype was picked up many times. This chain uses TRBV6-1 with TRBJ2-7; 7 bases are a match to TRBD2. Germline trimming cut 2 bases from V and 0 bases from J; bases unmatched to any gene: 13. CDR1 is MNHNS and CDR2 is SASEGT in the germline V gene. This CDR3 spans 18 amino acids. CDR3 in amino acids: CASSEREIERDLSYEQYF. CDR3 DNA sequence: TGTGCCAGCAGTGAACGGGAGATAGAGCGGGACCTCTCCTACGAGCAGTACTTC.

This clonotype was counted only a few times. A read error may explain this, as a much larger clone is one base away. V gene TRBV6-1 combines with J gene TRBJ2-1, with 7 bases identical to TRBD1. The length of the CDR3 is 16 residues. Trimming took 0 bases from V and 6 from J; bases not matched to a gene: 8. Germline CDR1 MNHNS, CDR2 SASEGT. The CDR3 region is CASSEAHRGPCNEQFF. The CDR3 DNA reads as TGTGCCAGCAGTGAAGCCCACAGGGGACCCTGCAATGAGCAGTTCTTC.

The chain has TRBV19 and TRBJ1-2; D may be TRBD1 (5 bases). The germline V gene has CDR1 LNHDA and CDR2 SQIVND (reference sequence). The CDR3 covers 15 residues. Deletions cut 7 bases from V and 2 bases from J, with 17 bases between. The CDR3 nucleotides read TGTGCCAGTAAATTAGGGACCGGGCTCAACTATGGCTACACCTTC. As protein: CASKLGTGLNYGYTF. The whole variable domain, remainder taken from reference TRBV19 and TRBJ1-2, is DGGITQSPKYLFRKEGQNVTLSCEQNLNHDAMYWYRQDPGQGLRLIYYSQIVNDFQKGDIAEGYSVSREKKESFPLTVTSAQKNPTAFYLCASKLGTGLNYGYTFGSGTRLTVV.

The chain couples TRBV10-3 to TRBJ1-5; D not certain. V was trimmed by 4 bases and J by 0 bases, leaving 4 bases between them. CDR1 and CDR2 from the germline V gene are ENHRY and SYGVKD. This CDR3 is built from 13 residues. CDR3 protein: CAISGGSNQPQHF. For the CDR3, the DNA is TGTGCCATCAGTGGGGGTAGCAATCAGCCCCAGCATTTT.

This clonotype showed up many times. This chain joins TRBV12-3 or TRBV12-4 and TRBJ1-2; D uncertain. Trimming cost V 4 bases and J 8 bases, with 8 bases left between them. This CDR3 has 11 residues. The CDR3 DNA follows: TGTGCCAGCAGTTCTGATTCGGGCTACACCTTC. Translated, it gives CASSSDSGYTF.

This clonotype appeared many times. CDR3 loop: CASSLRGTGAPRGDTQYF. In nucleotides, the CDR3 is TGTGCCAGCAGTCTAAGGGGTACGGGAGCTCCGAGGGGAGATACGCAGTATTTT. J is TRBJ2-3 and V is TRBV12-3 or TRBV12-4; tentatively, D is TRBD2 (6 bases). V was trimmed by 5 bases and J by 5 bases, leaving 26 bases between them. CDR3 length equals 18 residues.

The chain recombines TRBV18 with TRBJ1-1; D remains unclear. Per germline, CDR1 KGHSH and CDR2 LQKENI. This CDR3 is built from 17 residues. V dropped 4 bases and J dropped 4 bases, with 22 bases sitting between them. The DNA for the CDR3 is TGTGCCAGCTCACTATGGGATATTGGGGTGATCGGCACTGAAGCTTTCTTT. This gives the protein CASSLWDIGVIGTEAFF.

This clonotype was found a few times. The V gene is TRBV30, the J gene TRBJ1-2; tentatively, D is TRBD1 (5 bases). V was pared by 2 bases and J by 4 bases, with 11 bases between. Germline V gene data show CDR1 as GTSNPN and CDR2 as SVGIG (reference sequence). The CDR3 totals 13 residues. The CDR3 reads CAWSTGTTYGYTF. For the CDR3, the DNA is TGTGCCTGGAGTACCGGGACTACCTATGGCTACACCTTC.